The rows below give T cell receptor beta chains drawn from one sample of a study of T cells in Graves' hyperthyroidism and ophthalmopathy. From the multiplex PCR reads, TCRdb called clonotypes with MiXCR, one entry per CDR3 protein. The repertoire holds about 260,000 distinct CDR3 sequences, about 15% seen once, with around 28% in the top ten. The sequenced sample was blood. The receptors originated from a woman aged 18-29 years with Graves' ophthalmopathy. Each CDR3 is given with its conserved first and last residue. A D gene is named only where the DNA matches it firmly. Clone size is stated in some rows and not others, as once, few, many or a class when expanded.

clone size	CDR3 length	V gene	J gene	D gene	CDR3 DNA	CDR3 protein
.	15	TRBV11-2	TRBJ2-1	TRBD2	TGTGCCAGCAGCTTTACGGGGGGGCCGGTTGAGGAGCAGTTCTTC	CASSFTGGPVEEQFF
many	14	TRBV2	TRBJ1-1	.	TGTGCCAGCCGATCGGAGGGTGAGAACACTGAAGCTTTCTTT	CASRSEGENTEAFF
many	13	TRBV7-2	TRBJ2-7	.	TGTGCCAGCAGCCCTGGGCCCGCGGACGAGCAGTACTTC	CASSPGPADEQYF
.	17	TRBV9	TRBJ2-6	.	TGTGCCAGCAGCGTTCTTTTCTCGGGCTCTGGGGCCAACGTCCTGACTTTC	CASSVLFSGSGANVLTF
.	18	TRBV7-3	TRBJ2-7	TRBD2	TGTGCCAGCAGCCTAGAAAACCATAGCGGGGGGAGCTCCTACGAGCAGTACTTC	CASSLENHSGGSSYEQYF
many	15	TRBV28	TRBJ1-1	.	TGTGCCAGCAGTACGGGGGCGCCGGCCAACACTGAAGCTTTCTTT	CASSTGAPANTEAFF
many	13	TRBV12-3/TRBV12-4	TRBJ2-7	.	TGTGCCAGCAGTCCTATGGGGGGTTTCGAGCAGTACTTC	CASSPMGGFEQYF
many	17	TRBV5-5	TRBJ2-3	TRBD2	TGTGCCAGCAGCTTGGCGGGCGGGAGGGCAAGCACAGATACGCAGTATTTT	CASSLAGGRASTDTQYF
many	14	TRBV6-5	TRBJ1-2	TRBD1	TGTGCCAGCAGTTACTCAGGACAGGGGGACGGCTACACCTTC	CASSYSGQGDGYTF
many	15	TRBV6-2/TRBV6-3	TRBJ1-5	.	TGTGCCAGCAGTTACGGGTTGGGGGGCAATCAGCCCCAGCATTTT	CASSYGLGGNQPQHF
many	14	TRBV28	TRBJ1-1	.	TGTGCCAGCATTAACAGGGACATGAACACTGAAGCTTTCTTT	CASINRDMNTEAFF
many	13	TRBV2	TRBJ2-7	.	TGTGCCAGCAGTGTAAACAGGGACAACGAGCAGTACTTC	CASSVNRDNEQYF
once	15	TRBV3-1	TRBJ2-1	TRBD1	TGTGCCAGCAGCCAAGGCGGGACAGGGAACAATGAGCAGTTCTTC	CASSQGGTGNNEQFF
many	15	TRBV6-1	TRBJ1-5	.	TGTGCCAGCAGTGATTGGCGGGGGAGCAATCAGCCCCAGCATTTT	CASSDWRGSNQPQHF
many	13	TRBV2	TRBJ1-5	.	TGTGCCAGCAGGCCGACAGGCTTACAGCCCCAGCATTTT	CASRPTGLQPQHF
.	15	TRBV19	TRBJ1-5	TRBD1	TGTGCCAGTAGGCCGAGGACAGGTTCAGCAGATACGCAGCATTTT	CASRPRTGSADTQHF
many	15	TRBV30	TRBJ2-2	.	TGTGCCTGGAGTGTAAGGTGGAGGGTTAACGGGGAGCTGTTTTTT	CAWSVRWRVNGELFF
many	16	TRBV7-8	TRBJ2-7	TRBD1	TGTGCCAGCAGCTTATCAGTGACAGGGAGAGACTACGAGCAGTACTTC	CASSLSVTGRDYEQYF
many	17	TRBV12-3/TRBV12-4	TRBJ2-1	TRBD2	TGTGCCAGCGGCTCGACTTTAGCGGGGGGCTCCTACAATGAGCAGTTCTTC	CASGSTLAGGSYNEQFF
many	17	TRBV5-1	TRBJ2-1	TRBD2	TGCGCCAGCAGCTTGGGGTTCGGGGGGGCCTTTGGGAATGAGCAGTTCTTC	CASSLGFGGAFGNEQFF
many	16	TRBV11-1	TRBJ2-1	TRBD1	TGTGCCAGCAGCTTAGTGACAGGGGGCTCCTACAATGAGCAGTTCTTC	CASSLVTGGSYNEQFF
many	14	TRBV28	TRBJ2-6	.	TGTGCCTCTAAGTTAGGCTCTGGGGCCAACGTCCTGACTTTC	CASKLGSGANVLTF
many	13	TRBV5-1	TRBJ1-2	.	TGCGCCAGCAGTTGGGACAAGAGCTATGGCTACACCTTC	CASSWDKSYGYTF
many	16	TRBV18	TRBJ2-1	.	TGTGCCAGCTCATGGACTTTCAGCGACTCCTACAATGAGCAGTTCTTC	CASSWTFSDSYNEQFF
many	16	TRBV2	TRBJ2-1	.	TGTGCCAGCACCAGAGGAGGGGTCGGTGTGGAAGATGAGCAGTTCTTC	CASTRGGVGVEDEQFF
many	15	TRBV2	TRBJ1-1	.	TGTGCCAGCAGTGATATGTGGGGGTTGAACACTGAAGCTTTCTTT	CASSDMWGLNTEAFF
many	14	TRBV20-1	TRBJ2-3	TRBD2	TGCAGTGCTAGTCCTAGCGGGAGAATGGATACGCAGTATTTT	CSASPSGRMDTQYF
many	14	TRBV28	TRBJ2-2	TRBD1	TGTGCCAGCAAGTTAAGGGGGCTGGTCGGGGAGCTGTTTTTT	CASKLRGLVGELFF
many	13	TRBV6-2/TRBV6-3	TRBJ2-7	.	TGTGCCAGCACCAGGGACCCAGTCCACGAGCAGTACTTC	CASTRDPVHEQYF
many	16	TRBV2	TRBJ2-1	TRBD2	TGTGCCAGCAGTTTCATAGCGGGGGGGGCTAGCAATGAGCAGTTCTTC	CASSFIAGGASNEQFF
few	13	TRBV27	TRBJ1-2	.	TGTGCCAGCAGTCCCCGGTGGGTAGGTGGCTACACCTTC	CASSPRWVGGYTF
many	13	TRBV13	TRBJ2-5	.	TGTGCCAGCAGCAACGAGGAGGGGGAAACCCAGTACTTC	CASSNEEGETQYF
many	13	TRBV20-1	TRBJ1-2	.	TGCAGTGCTAGAGATCCTGTTAACTATGGCTACACCTTC	CSARDPVNYGYTF
.	13	TRBV20-1	TRBJ2-7	TRBD1	TGCAGTGCTAGTGCACAGGGGGATTTCGAGCAGTACTTC	CSASAQGDFEQYF
many	13	TRBV20-1	TRBJ2-1	TRBD2	TGCAGCCTAGCGGGACTAACTGACAATGAGCAGTTCTTC	CSLAGLTDNEQFF
many	13	TRBV20-1	TRBJ1-2	.	TGCAGTGCTAGAGTTCAACTCGGATATGGCTACACCTTC	CSARVQLGYGYTF
.	14	TRBV7-2	TRBJ2-1	TRBD2	TGTGCCAGCAGCTTCAGCGGGGGCTCAGGTGAGCAGTTCTTC	CASSFSGGSGEQFF
many	15	TRBV14	TRBJ2-1	TRBD2	TGTGCCAGCAGCCAAGGGACTAGCGGGAGGAATGAGCAGTTCTTC	CASSQGTSGRNEQFF
many	14	TRBV27	TRBJ2-7	.	TGTGCCAGCAGTTTATCGGCGAACTCCTACGAGCAGTACTTC	CASSLSANSYEQYF
many	14	TRBV3-1	TRBJ1-4	TRBD1	TGTGCCAGCAGCCGGGACAGGCTTAATGAAAAACTGTTTTTT	CASSRDRLNEKLFF
.	17	TRBV7-9	TRBJ2-3	TRBD2	TGTGCCAGCAGCTCTAGAGGACTAGCGGGAGAAACAGATACGCAGTATTTT	CASSSRGLAGETDTQYF
few	11	TRBV29-1	TRBJ1-2	.	TGCAGCGTGATAACAGGCTATGGCTACACCTTC	CSVITGYGYTF
many	17	TRBV20-1	TRBJ2-2	TRBD2	TGCAGTGCCAATGGCCTAGCGGGGCCACCGAACACCGGGGAGCTGTTTTTT	CSANGLAGPPNTGELFF
many	20	TRBV28	TRBJ2-4	TRBD1	TGTGCCAGCAGAGAAGTTCTAGGCAGGGGGTTTGGGGTAGCCAAAAACATTCAGTACTTC	CASREVLGRGFGVAKNIQYF
.	16	TRBV28	TRBJ1-5	TRBD1	TGTGCCAGCAGTTTAAGGGCAGGGGGAAGTCGGCAGCCCCAGCATTTT	CASSLRAGGSRQPQHF
many	13	TRBV4-1	TRBJ2-5	.	TGCGCCAGCAGCAAACGGAGCGAAGAGACCCAGTACTTC	CASSKRSEETQYF
many	16	TRBV15	TRBJ2-3	.	TGTGCCACCAGCTCCCTTTTTGGGGCTAGCACAGATACGCAGTATTTT	CATSSLFGASTDTQYF
many	12	TRBV28	TRBJ1-1	.	TGTGCCAGCAGCTTAAACGGCGGAAAAGCTTTCTTT	CASSLNGGKAFF
many	15	TRBV18	TRBJ2-1	.	TGTGCCAGCTCACCACCGGCGGGATGGTACAATGAGCAGTTCTTC	CASSPPAGWYNEQFF
.	14	TRBV6-4	TRBJ2-5	.	TGTGCCAGCAGTGAAGGGGCAGCTCAAGAGACCCAGTACTTC	CASSEGAAQETQYF
few	15	TRBV9	TRBJ1-6	.	TGTGCCAGCAGCGTAGGGGGGGGGCTGAATTCACCCCTCCACTTT	CASSVGGGLNSPLHF
few	16	TRBV24-1	TRBJ1-5	.	TGTGCCACCAGTGACCTGACAGGATATAGCAATCAGCCCCAGCATTTT	CATSDLTGYSNQPQHF